The clone carrying this TCR beta chain was counted only a few times. Its target is not known. The CDR3 spans 15 residues. CDR1 is ENHRY, CDR2 SYGVKD, per germline. Between the trimmed V and J ends, which lost 6 bases and 1 base, there was a span of 16 bases. It was healthy bone marrow donors who served as donors. It was with 60 Vbeta and 13 Jbeta primers that the PCR ran. Using immunoSEQ multiplex PCR, the repertoire was profiled, and TCRdb retains in-frame clones only, with some absent. The sample includes around 150,000 clones, 60% to 70% seen only once; the top ten take around 7.1%. The record originates from a study of cytomegalovirus exposure and HLA in healthy donors. About the study: The 100 million to 120 million unique TCR beta sequences, from about 179 million T cells, were found by an earlier analysis.

Study findings and constraints: Later work found most CMV-associated TCR beta chains apparently HLA-restricted. Most subjects had HLA-A and HLA-B alleles reportedly predicted accurately by TCR beta sequences.

The chain couples TRBV10-3 to TRBJ2-7; D is perhaps TRBD1 (6 bases). The source material was PBMCs. This TCR was sampled from a woman aged 55-69 years in good health and CMV-seropositive. CDR3 nucleotide sequence: TGTGCCATCAGCATGACCGGGACATCGTCCTACGAGCAGTACTTC. Translated: CAISMTGTSSYEQYF.